One and the same sample provided the 20 T cell receptor beta chains below, sequenced in a study of beta chain features in type 1 diabetes (dated by TCRdb to 2016 to 2019). The library relied on the immunoSEQ multiplex PCR assay. The entire amount of isolated RNA was reverse transcribed using the High Capacity cDNA Reverse Transcription Kit, so the sequenced TCRB transcripts were expressed ones. TCRdb's version of the immuneACCESS table is confined to in-frame rearrangements and falls short of the full clone set. An unresolved V gene accounts for under half of the shortfall where checked; the remainder is of unknown origin. Within this sample are approximately 17,000 clones, with 55% of them counted one time only. Roughly 0.45% of the sample is taken by the ten largest. The sequenced sample was stem cell memory CD4+ T cells from blood. The cell subset or site label on this specimen signifies: stem cell-like memory CD4+ T cells. Receptors originate from a woman between 18 and 30 years old in good health.

The CDR3: CASSAVPGQGNTEAFF. CDR3 nucleotides: TGCGCCAGCAGCGCCGTCCCGGGACAGGGGAACACTGAAGCTTTCTTT. The V gene is TRBV5-1, the J gene TRBJ1-1; 9 bases agree with TRBD1. Germline CDR1 SGHRS, CDR2 YFSETQ. V trimming: 4 bases; J trimming: 1 base; junction bases outside the gene matches: 8. The CDR3 totals 16 residues. The whole variable domain, filled in from reference TRBV5-1 and TRBJ1-1, reads KAGVTQTPRYLIKTRGQQVTLSCSPISGHRSVSWYQQTPGQGLQFLFEYFSETQRNKGNFPGRFSGRQFSNSRSEMNVSTLELGDSALYLCASSAVPGQGNTEAFFGQGTRLTVV.

This clone has only one observation. The chain combines TRBV28 with TRBJ1-1; no clear D. This CDR3 region has 12 residues. The germline CDR1 and CDR2 sequences are MDHEN and SYDVKM. Deletions cut 10 bases from V and 3 bases from J, with 12 bases between. The CDR3 bases are TGTGCCACCTCCGGAGCGTACACTGAAGCTTTCTTT. Translation: CATSGAYTEAFF.

The chain is built from TRBV30 and TRBJ1-1, with D tentatively TRBD1 (6 bases). CDR1 is GTSNPN, CDR2 SVGIG, per germline (reference sequence). CDR3 size: 14 residues. Trimming shortened V by 0 bases and J by 2 bases, and 10 bases separated the two germline ends. The CDR3 bases are TGTGCCTGGAGTGTAGGGGGATTTAACACTGAAGCTTTCTTT. It specifies CAWSVGGFNTEAFF. The full variable domain, completed using reference TRBV30 and TRBJ1-1, is SQTIHQWPATLVQPVGSPLSLECTVEGTSNPNLYWYRQAAGRGLQLLFYSVGIGQISSEVPQNLSASRPQDRQFILSSKKLLLSDSGFYLCAWSVGGFNTEAFFGQGTRLTVV.

This clone occurred once. The genes are TRBV10-3 and TRBJ2-5, with 7 nucleotides matching TRBD1. In germline, CDR1 is ENHRY, CDR2 SYGVKD. This CDR3 is 13 amino acids long. V was pared by 4 bases and J by 4 bases, with 3 bases of the junction left unmatched. The CDR3 sequence is CAISANRGETQYF. CDR3 in DNA: TGTGCCATCAGTGCTAACAGGGGAGAGACCCAGTACTTC.

The chain has TRBV5-1 and TRBJ2-7, with 7 bases identical to TRBD1. The CDR3 runs 13 residues. V shed 2 bases and J 5 bases; nucleotides not matched to a gene: 4. Germline values: CDR1 SGHRS, CDR2 YFSETQ. The CDR3 sequence is CASSFDRVDEQYF. The CDR3 nucleotides are TGCGCCAGCAGCTTCGACAGGGTCGACGAGCAGTACTTC.

The chain couples TRBV6-1 to TRBJ2-7; D remains unclear. Trimming took off 4 bases at V and 2 bases at J, with 9 bases between the two ends. Germline V gene sequence: CDR1 MNHNS, CDR2 SASEGT. The CDR3 loop spans 13 amino acids. The CDR3 spells CASSAGPTYEQYF. The CDR3 DNA is TGTGCCAGCAGTGCTGGGCCCACCTACGAGCAGTACTTC.

The V call is TRBV5-6, the J call TRBJ2-1, with 10 bases fitting TRBD1. V lost 3 bases, J lost 8 bases, and 11 bases stayed unmatched. The length of the CDR3 is 16 residues. CDR1 and CDR2 from the germline V gene are SGHDT and YYEEEE. CDR3 sequence reads: CASSWNRDRGRHEQFF. CDR3 coding DNA: TGTGCCAGCAGCTGGAACCGGGACAGGGGAAGGCATGAGCAGTTCTTC.

This rearrangement joins TRBV4-1 to TRBJ2-5, with D perhaps matching TRBD1 (6 bases). The CDR3 contains 16 residues. The V gene lost 0 bases and the J gene lost 3 bases, with 14 bases spanning the gap. CDR1 and CDR2 from the germline V gene are MGHRA and YSYEKL. In DNA form, the CDR3 reads TGCGCCAGCAGCCAAGATCGTCCAGGGGTTGAAGAGACCCAGTACTTC. Its protein is CASSQDRPGVEETQYF.

DNA for the CDR3: TGCGCCAGCAGCTTGTCTCGGGGGGCAACCTACGAGCAGTACTTC. It yields the protein CASSLSRGATYEQYF. This chain connects TRBV5-1 to TRBJ2-7, with D perhaps matching TRBD2 (7 bases). Germline V CDR1 and CDR2: SGHRS, YFSETQ. The CDR3 covers 15 residues. V gave up 1 base and J gave up 2 bases, with 13 bases separating them.

The chain is built from TRBV21-1 and TRBJ2-6; TRBD2 is taken as the D call from the table, unchecked against the DNA. TRBV21-1 is annotated as a pseudogene. The CDR3 runs to 16 residues. The CDR3 spells CASRAELSGGANVLTF. The CDR3 DNA reads TGTGCCAGCCGCGCGGAGTTGTCTGGCGGGGCCAACGTCCTGACTTTC.

In its sample, this clone was seen a few times. This rearrangement joins TRBV27 to TRBJ1-1, with TRBD1 as a possible D gene (6 bases). With 6 bases removed from V and 0 bases from J, the gap between germline ends came to 14 bases. Germline V lookup: CDR1 MNHEY, CDR2 SMNVEV (reference sequence). The CDR3 totals 15 residues. The CDR3 DNA follows: TGTGCCAGCAGGGATACAGGGCGGTTGAACACTGAAGCTTTCTTT. Its translation: CASRDTGRLNTEAFF.

This clone occurred a few times. The rearrangement uses TRBV14 and TRBJ1-5; D remains unclear. Trimming took 1 base from V and 6 from J, leaving 10 bases between them. Germline values: CDR1 SGHDN, CDR2 FVKESK. The CDR3 is 14 residues long. The CDR3 region is CASSQAPKAQPQHF. The CDR3, as DNA: TGTGCCAGCAGCCAAGCCCCGAAAGCTCAGCCCCAGCATTTT.

The chain joins TRBV10-2 to TRBJ2-3; 9 bases match TRBD2. V dropped 2 bases and J dropped 1; count of bases not matched to a gene: 1. CDR3 length equals 15 residues. Germline lookup yields CDR1 WSHSY and CDR2 SAAADI. CDR3: CASSEPSGGTDTQYF. In nucleotides, the CDR3 is TGCGCCAGCAGTGAGCCTAGCGGGGGCACAGATACGCAGTATTTT.

The chain uses TRBV5-5 and TRBJ2-1, with D possibly being TRBD2 (6 bases). CDR1 and CDR2 (germline): SGHKS, YYEKEE (reference sequence). V shed 5 bases and J shed 3 bases, with 15 bases lying between them. The CDR3 runs 15 residues. The CDR3 DNA sequence: TGTGCCAGCAGTCTGGACCGGGACTTCTACAATGAGCAGTTCTTC. This gives the protein CASSLDRDFYNEQFF.

This clone came up a few times. V and J are TRBV14 and TRBJ2-1, with 12 bases matching TRBD2. Unmatched junction bases numbered 8, after V lost 3 bases and J lost 8 bases. Germline CDR1 reads SGHDN; CDR2 reads FVKESK. This CDR3 comprises 16 residues. This chain's CDR3 is CASSQSRLAGAHEQFF. In DNA, the CDR3 is TGTGCCAGCAGCCAGTCCCGACTAGCGGGAGCCCATGAGCAGTTCTTC.

The CDR3 here is CASSLKWGQGSYNSPLHF. Written as DNA, the CDR3 is TGTGCCAGCAGTCTTAAGTGGGGACAGGGCTCCTATAATTCACCCCTCCACTTT. J is TRBJ1-6 and V is TRBV27; 9 bases map to TRBD1. The CDR3 extends over 18 amino acids. Germline trimming cut 5 bases from V and 0 bases from J; bases unmatched to any gene: 8. CDR1 and CDR2 from the germline V gene are MNHEY and SMNVEV (reference sequence).

This chain connects TRBV13 to TRBJ1-2, with a possible D match to TRBD1 (6 bases). Germline loops: CDR1 PRHDT, CDR2 FYEKMQ (reference sequence). The ends were cut back, 5 bases at V and 4 bases at J, with 17 bases in the middle. The CDR3 has 15 amino acids. Here the CDR3 reads CASSPHQGSGYGYTF. The CDR3 nucleotides read TGTGCCAGCAGCCCTCATCAGGGGTCGGGCTATGGCTACACCTTC.

J is TRBJ2-1 and V is TRBV19, with D maybe TRBD2 (5 bases). CDR3 size: 12 residues. CDR1 and CDR2 from the germline V gene are LNHDA and SQIVND (reference sequence). V was trimmed by 1 base and J by 11 bases, leaving 9 bases between them. The CDR3 DNA sequence: TGTGCCAGTAGTATAGGACGGGGAAAGCAGTTCTTC. Translation gives CASSIGRGKQFF.

The genes are TRBV5-1 and TRBJ2-7; TRBD2 matches at 7 bases. The V and J ends lost 0 bases and 0 bases, in that order; junction bases with no gene match: 12. The CDR3 is 18 amino acids. In germline, CDR1 is SGHRS, CDR2 YFSETQ. In DNA form, the CDR3 reads TGCGCCAGCAGCTTGGAACCCTCTAGCGGAGGGAGCTCCTACGAGCAGTACTTC. Protein sequence: CASSLEPSSGGSSYEQYF.

The V gene is TRBV11-3, the J gene TRBJ1-1, with D perhaps matching TRBD1 (5 bases). V lost 3 bases to trimming and J lost 6 bases, with 20 bases between them. Germline V gene sequence: CDR1 SGHNT, CDR2 YENEEA. This CDR3 is built from 16 residues. The CDR3 DNA reads TGTGCCAGCAGCTTGGGAGTACGGGGGTCGGGGGCTGAAGCTTTCTTT. Residues: CASSLGVRGSGAEAFF.